This T cell receptor (beta chain) was sequenced during a study of cytomegalovirus exposure and HLA in healthy donors. Broader study findings: The study listed roughly 160 cytomegalovirus-associated TCR beta chains.

This CDR3 spans 15 amino acids. With 0 bases removed from V and 5 bases from J, the gap between germline ends came to 13 bases. Germline CDR1 LGHNA, CDR2 YSLEER. As concerns this clone: No antigen is known for it.

The PCR ran on 60 Vbeta and 13 Jbeta primers. Profiled with immunoSEQ multiplex PCR; TCRdb holds only in-frame clones, not every one. The table records some 210,000 clones, roughly 73% of them present only once. The source is a woman aged 25 to 39 in good health and CMV-seropositive. This chain joins TRBV4-3 and TRBJ1-2; D may be TRBD1 (5 bases). Sequencing input: PBMCs. The DNA for the CDR3 is TGCGCCAGCAGCCAAGATGTTTCAGGGTTGTATGGCTACACCTTC. This encodes CASSQDVSGLYGYTF.